This T cell receptor (beta chain) was sequenced during a study of ipilimumab plus nivolumab after autologous stem cell transplantation. In the study overall: DLBCL patients had primary refractory or relapsed disease. General observations from the study: TCR repertoire, Treg phenotype and gut microbiota reportedly support more study of this approach.

In the case of this clone: The antigen is not known.

CDR3 length equals 16 residues. V shed 1 base, J shed 6 bases, and the junction held 10 bases outside the gene matches. The V gene's germline CDR1 is SGHRS and CDR2 YFSETQ. Ipilimumab, 1 mg/kg, started 14 to 28 days after autologous transplant. Repertoires were generated with immunoSEQ multiplex PCR, while TCRdb's copy carries only in-frame clones and drops some. There are 15,000 to 20,000 clones in the sample; around 81% occur only once, and roughly 7.5% lies in the top ten. The source is a male donor with diffuse large B-cell lymphoma. The V and J genes are TRBV5-1 and TRBJ2-3; the match to TRBD1 covers 8 bases. The starting material was PBMCs, obtained in a trial of ipilimumab plus nivolumab as post-transplant consolidation. CDR3 nucleotide sequence: TGCGCCAGCAGCTTGCCTTCGACAGGGGCAGGGGATACGCAGTATTTT. Translated, it gives CASSLPSTGAGDTQYF.